A single sample is the source of the 7 T cell receptor beta chains below, sequenced in a study of technical replicates of blood from a few donors. Assay: immunoSEQ multiplex PCR; the TCRdb copy retains only in-frame clones and omits some. The sample includes some 82,000 clones, around 97% of them seen just once. The specimen sequenced was T cells isolated from PBMCs. Receptors originate from a human donor in good health.

The J gene is TRBJ2-5, the V gene TRBV15, with 7 positions matching TRBD1. V trimming: 4 bases; J trimming: 2 bases; junction bases outside the gene matches: 4. The CDR3 consists of 14 residues. Germline-derived CDR1 and CDR2 are LNHNV and YYDKDF (reference sequence). This CDR3 is CATSTQGLQETQYF. The CDR3 nucleotides are TGTGCCACCAGCACACAGGGGCTACAAGAGACCCAGTACTTC. Using reference TRBV15 and TRBJ2-5 for the parts outside the CDR3, the full variable domain is DAMVIQNPRYQVTQFGKPVTLSCSQTLNHNVMYWYQQKSSQAPKLLFHYYDKDFNNEADTPDNFQSRRPNTSFCFLDIRSPGLGDTAMYLCATSTQGLQETQYFGPGTRLLVL.

The V call is TRBV11-3, the J call TRBJ2-3; TRBD2 aligns across 9 bases. The V and J ends lost 1 base and 5 bases, in that order; junction bases with no gene match: 7. Germline lookup yields CDR1 SGHNT and CDR2 YENEEA. The length of the CDR3 is 16 residues. CDR3 sequence reads: CASSLGGAGGQDTQYF. The CDR3 DNA is TGTGCCAGCAGCTTAGGGGGAGCGGGGGGCCAAGATACGCAGTATTTT.

The chain links TRBV5-1 to TRBJ1-1; 8 bases agree with TRBD1. With V trimmed by 4 bases and J by 4 bases, 3 bases remained unmatched. This CDR3 has 13 amino acids. Per the germline V gene, CDR1 is SGHRS and CDR2 is YFSETQ. The CDR3 sequence is CASSITGGTEAFF. The CDR3 DNA is TGCGCCAGCAGCATCACAGGGGGCACTGAAGCTTTCTTT.

This clone was recorded once. The chain combines TRBV7-6 with TRBJ2-5; TRBD1 matches at 7 bases. This CDR3 comprises 13 residues. Germline V gene lookup returns CDR1 SGHVS and CDR2 FNYEAQ. The junction had 6 bases not matched to a gene; V was cut back by 8 bases and J by 3 bases. CDR3 sequence reads: CASGGQRKETQYF. CDR3 DNA: TGTGCCAGCGGGGGACAGAGGAAAGAGACCCAGTACTTC.

The chain couples TRBV30 to TRBJ1-2; 10 bases line up with TRBD1. Germline CDR1 is GTSNPN and CDR2 is SVGIG (reference sequence). CDR3 length: 14 residues. V shed 5 bases and J 4 bases; nucleotides not matched to a gene: 7. DNA for the CDR3: TGTGCCTGGGCGGGACAGGGGAACTTCTATGGCTACACCTTC. As protein: CAWAGQGNFYGYTF.

V and J are TRBV7-9 and TRBJ2-3; 8 bases are shared with TRBD1. V shed 7 bases, J shed 7 bases, and the junction held 7 bases outside the gene matches. The CDR3 runs 13 residues. CDR1 and CDR2 from the germline V gene are SEHNR and FQNEAQ (reference sequence). CDR3 bases: TGTGCCAGCAACCGTGACAGGGGATATACGCAGTATTTT. Translation gives CASNRDRGYTQYF.

The chain has TRBV5-1 and TRBJ2-1; no clear D gene. The CDR3 loop spans 16 amino acids. Germline lookup yields CDR1 SGHRS and CDR2 YFSETQ. V was clipped by 1 base and J by 0 bases, with 11 bases between them. The CDR3 protein is CASSLFSPSSYNEQFF. In DNA, the CDR3 is TGCGCCAGCAGCTTGTTTTCGCCGAGCTCCTACAATGAGCAGTTCTTC.